This record concerns one T cell receptor beta chain sequence. The data originate from a study of shared clonotypes between healthy human individuals. Trimming stripped 3 bases from V and 10 bases from J, with 10 bases between. Germline lookup yields CDR1 SGHRS and CDR2 YFSETQ. The CDR3 has 11 residues. Clones were sequenced by immunoSEQ multiplex PCR, and TCRdb holds only the in-frame ones, with some missing. The sample consists of 400,000 to 600,000 clones, 70% to 80% of them appearing once. The chain is built from TRBV5-1 and TRBJ1-1; D may be TRBD1 (5 bases). This TCR came from a woman in her thirties or forties in good health. Some clones in this sample may be carry-over from other donors' samples. The specimen sequenced was PBMCs. DNA of the CDR3: TGCGCCAGCAGCTCGGGCGGGGGAGCTTTCTTT. It yields the protein CASSSGGGAFF.